The 20 T cell receptor beta chains reported below all come from one sample, sequenced in a study of cytomegalovirus exposure and HLA in healthy donors. This table comes from immunoSEQ multiplex PCR, and its TCRdb copy is limited to in-frame clones, with some not included. The repertoire holds about 200,000 clones, with approximately 78% as singletons. Sequencing was performed on PBMCs. The receptors originated from a woman aged 25 to 39 in good health and CMV-seronegative.

The chain is built from TRBV2 and TRBJ1-4; no reliable D call. Trimming removed 4 bases from V and 6 bases from J, with 18 bases in between. The CDR3 is made up of 16 amino acids. Germline assignment: CDR1 SNHLY and CDR2 FYNNEI. The chain's CDR3 is CASSGGRSRKDEKLFF. CDR3 in DNA: TGTGCCAGCAGTGGTGGGAGGTCCCGGAAGGATGAAAAACTGTTTTTT.

The chain has TRBV7-2 and TRBJ2-1; no definite D call. CDR3 length: 13 amino acids. Deletions cut 5 bases from V and 5 bases from J, with 10 bases between. The germline gives CDR1 SGHTA, CDR2 FQGNSA. Written as DNA, the CDR3 is TGTGCCAGCAGCGCCCTGACTGACAATGAGCAGTTCTTC. It is translated as CASSALTDNEQFF. The whole variable domain, remainder taken from reference TRBV7-2 and TRBJ2-1, is GAGVSQSPSNKVTEKGKDVELRCDPISGHTALYWYRQSLGQGLEFLIYFQGNSAPDKSGLPSDRFSAERTGGSVSTLTIQRTQQEDSAVYLCASSALTDNEQFFGPGTRLTVL.

The rearrangement links TRBV6-6 to TRBJ2-2; D gene ambiguous. CDR3 length equals 13 residues. The V end was cut by 6 bases, the J end by 2 bases, with 7 bases between. Germline values: CDR1 MNHNY, CDR2 SVGAGI (reference sequence). CDR3 sequence: CASRRGNTGELFF. The DNA of the CDR3 is TGTGCCAGCAGACGAGGTAACACCGGGGAGCTGTTTTTT.

The chain uses TRBV6-8 and TRBJ2-1; 11 positions match TRBD1. This CDR3 region has 13 residues. Looked up from germline, CDR1 is MNHGY and CDR2 is SAAAGT. V shed 5 bases and J 13 bases; nucleotides not matched to a gene: 7. The CDR3 sequence is CASSGPGQGVQFF. In DNA form, the CDR3 reads TGTGCCAGCAGTGGGCCGGGACAGGGGGTTCAGTTCTTC.

This chain uses TRBV7-9 with TRBJ2-2, with 7 positions matching TRBD1. The CDR3 consists of 14 residues. CDR1 is SEHNR, CDR2 FQNEAQ, per germline (reference sequence). With V trimmed by 4 bases and J by 7 bases, 6 bases remained unmatched. The CDR3 loop is CASSSTGKDGELFF. CDR3 in DNA: TGTGCCAGCAGCTCGACAGGGAAGGACGGGGAGCTGTTTTTT.

This rearrangement joins TRBV5-4 to TRBJ2-1; TRBD2 matches 8 bases. Germline CDR1 SGHNT, CDR2 YYREEE (reference sequence). The CDR3 totals 17 residues. Trimming cost V 6 bases and J 2 bases; bases outside gene matches: 13. In DNA form, the CDR3 reads TGTGCCAGCAATAATTGGGGGGTAGCGGGAACCTACAATGAGCAGTTCTTC. Its translation is CASNNWGVAGTYNEQFF.

The genes are TRBV5-1 and TRBJ2-7, with D perhaps matching TRBD2 (7 bases). CDR3 length: 16 amino acids. Between the trimmed V and J ends, which lost 4 bases and 3 bases, there was a span of 20 bases. Germline CDR1 SGHRS, CDR2 YFSETQ. CDR3 sequence reads: CASSLDGGLPNYEQYF. The CDR3 DNA is TGCGCCAGCAGCCTCGACGGGGGGCTACCGAACTACGAGCAGTACTTC.

This chain joins TRBV7-9 and TRBJ1-5; D remains ambiguous. Germline CDR1 reads SEHNR; CDR2 reads FQNEAQ (reference sequence). This CDR3 has 14 residues. V gave up 1 base and J gave up 3 bases, with 7 bases separating them. CDR3 region: CASSLDAYNQPQHF. The CDR3 coding sequence is TGTGCCAGCAGCTTAGACGCGTACAATCAGCCCCAGCATTTT.

The gene calls are TRBV29-1 and TRBJ2-1, with TRBD1 matching over 8 bases. The CDR3 is made up of 12 amino acids. V was clipped by 1 base and J by 12 bases; unmatched bases: 5. The V gene's germline CDR1 is SQVTM and CDR2 ANQGSEA. CDR3 protein: CSVEVVQGGQFF. The CDR3 DNA follows: TGCAGCGTTGAAGTTGTACAGGGGGGGCAGTTCTTC.

The chain joins TRBV2 to TRBJ2-7; tentative D call: TRBD1 (5 bases). Germline CDR1 SNHLY, CDR2 FYNNEI. Trimming removed 2 bases at V and 4 bases at J, with 12 bases between. The CDR3 length is 14 residues. The CDR3 DNA is TGTGCCAGCAGTGAACAGGGAATTTCTTACGAGCAGTACTTC. Translated, it gives CASSEQGISYEQYF.

This clone was observed a few times. The chain links TRBV30 to TRBJ1-1; D not certain. CDR3 size: 12 residues. Germline CDR1 and CDR2: GTSNPN and SVGIG (reference sequence). V lost 3 bases and J lost 1, with 6 bases in between. The CDR3 nucleotides are TGTGCCTGGAGACGGGGGAACACTGAAGCTTTCTTT. It encodes CAWRRGNTEAFF.

The chain joins TRBV27 to TRBJ1-1, with D perhaps TRBD1 (6 bases). The germline CDR1 and CDR2 sequences are MNHEY and SMNVEV (reference sequence). This CDR3 comprises 15 residues. The V and J ends lost 5 bases and 1 base respectively, with 14 bases between them. The CDR3 here is CASSPWEGGNTEAFF. The CDR3 DNA is TGTGCCAGCAGTCCCTGGGAAGGGGGGAACACTGAAGCTTTCTTT.

Only a few counts were recorded for this clone. The chain combines TRBV6-6 with TRBJ2-7; a weak D match, TRBD2 (6 bases). This CDR3 region has 13 residues. V was trimmed by 6 bases and J by 1 base, leaving 10 bases between them. The germline V gene encodes CDR1 MNHNY and CDR2 SVGAGI (reference sequence). The CDR3 reads CASRRDESYEQYF. The CDR3 DNA reads TGTGCCAGCAGGCGGGACGAGTCCTACGAGCAGTACTTC.

This clone turned up a few times. The chain joins TRBV10-3 to TRBJ1-6; D uncertain. V was cut by 11 bases and J by 4 bases, with 18 bases left in between. This CDR3 spans 15 amino acids. Germline values: CDR1 ENHRY, CDR2 SYGVKD. In nucleotides, the CDR3 is TGTGCCTCCCAGGCGCAATTAAAGTATAATTCACCCCTCCACTTT. Translation gives CASQAQLKYNSPLHF.

The chain combines TRBV12-5 with TRBJ1-1; D is perhaps TRBD1 (6 bases). Germline CDR1 reads LGHNT; CDR2 reads FRNRAP. V was trimmed by 0 bases and J by 5 bases, leaving 16 bases between them. The CDR3 covers 16 residues. The CDR3 DNA is TGTGCTAGTGGTTTGGTTATAGGACAGAGATGTACTGAAGCTTTCTTT. As protein: CASGLVIGQRCTEAFF.

This chain links TRBV11-2 with TRBJ2-1; D unclear. CDR3 length equals 14 residues. Between the trimmed V and J ends, which lost 6 bases and 1 base, there was a span of 10 bases. Germline CDR1 reads SGHAT; CDR2 reads FQNNGV. The CDR3 reads CASSRVGSYNEQFF. CDR3 bases: TGTGCCAGCAGTCGGGTTGGGTCCTACAATGAGCAGTTCTTC. The variable domain in full, with the rest retrieved from reference TRBV11-2 and TRBJ2-1, is EAGVAQSPRYKIIEKRQSVAFWCNPISGHATLYWYQQILGQGPKLLIQFQNNGVVDDSQLPKDRFSAERLKGVDSTLKIQPAKLEDSAVYLCASSRVGSYNEQFFGPGTRLTVL.

This rearrangement joins TRBV4-1 to TRBJ2-1, with D possibly TRBD1 on 6 matching bases. This CDR3 region has 17 residues. CDR1 and CDR2 from the germline V gene are MGHRA and YSYEKL. The germline V and J ends were trimmed by 3 bases and 6 bases, with 21 bases remaining between them. The CDR3, as DNA: TGCGCCAGCAGCCAGACCTACAGGGCTGCGGTCAGCAATGAGCAGTTCTTC. Translating it yields CASSQTYRAAVSNEQFF.

Regarding this clone: Other DNA sequences of this sample code for an identical CDR3. This rearrangement joins TRBV6-5 to TRBJ1-5, with 8 nucleotides matching TRBD1. The CDR3 is 14 amino acids. V lost 6 bases, J lost 1 base, and 2 bases stayed unmatched. Germline V gene sequence: CDR1 MNHEY, CDR2 SVGAGI. The CDR3 bases are TGTGCCAGCAGCAGGACAGGGAGCAATCAGCCCCAGCATTTT. This codes for CASSRTGSNQPQHF.

The chain is built from TRBV5-1 and TRBJ1-3, with 7 bases aligning to TRBD1. Trimming removed 2 bases from V and 1 base from J; junction bases left unmatched: 9. Germline V gene data show CDR1 as SGHRS and CDR2 as YFSETQ. The CDR3 contains 17 residues. CDR3 DNA sequence: TGCGCCAGCAGCTTAACCGGGACAGCGCAGTCTGGAAACACCATATATTTT. Translating it yields CASSLTGTAQSGNTIYF.

The rearrangement uses TRBV19 and TRBJ2-7; 9 bases map to TRBD1. J gave up 6 bases and V 2 bases, and 2 bases lay outside the gene matches. There are 13 residues in the CDR3. CDR1 and CDR2 (germline): LNHDA, SQIVND (reference sequence). CDR3: CASSIWGQGEQYF. CDR3 DNA: TGTGCCAGTAGTATATGGGGACAGGGCGAGCAGTACTTC.